Listed below are T cell receptor beta chains from one sample, sequenced in a study of vaccination effects on CD4 cells after COVID-19. This table comes from immunoSEQ multiplex PCR, and its TCRdb copy is limited to in-frame clones, with some not included. This table has tens of thousands of clones, about 67% appearing once. Antigens of these TCRs are unknown. The source was CD4+ T cells from PBMCs cultured without peptide, collected after COVID-19 vaccination. The receptor set was obtained from a human donor who received a COVID-19 vaccine. Both conserved end residues are trimmed from each CDR3. The order of the fields is J gene, V gene, CDR3 protein.

>TRBJ1-3|TRBV5-6
ASSLDTSGNTIY
>TRBJ2-1|TRBV18
ASSPPLGAPANEQF
>TRBJ2-5|TRBV9
ASSVDLGRETQY
>TRBJ2-3|TRBV6-1
ASSEEGGAYRPDTQY
>TRBJ2-5|TRBV19
ASNPTGTTFQETQY
>TRBJ1-6|TRBV7-8
ASSSNPGIDRVGSPLH
>TRBJ1-4|TRBV29-1
SAGDEKLF
>TRBJ2-4|TRBV3-1/TRBV3-2
ASSQARRGGAKNIQY
>TRBJ1-5|TRBV2
ASRYTLNQPQH
>TRBJ2-5|TRBV5-1
ASSLGGLAGGKQETQY
>TRBJ2-6|TRBV28
ASSSDLQFGANVLT
>TRBJ2-5|TRBV2
ARKGGTSRIPSQETQY
>TRBJ2-5|TRBV24-1
ATSDTTGTGETQY
>TRBJ1-5|TRBV7-2
ASSPGQGYQPQH
>TRBJ2-5|TRBV18
ASSPVGAETQY
>TRBJ2-2|TRBV5-4
ASSYRATGELF
>TRBJ2-5|TRBV29-1
SARTSAIQETQY
>TRBJ1-1|TRBV2
ASSEARTGSPRAF
>TRBJ2-3|TRBV24-1
ATSDRTGARTDTQY
>TRBJ2-1|TRBV5-6
ASSYRGQGRYNEQF
>TRBJ1-6|TRBV4-3
ASSRPGQGISPLH
>TRBJ1-6|TRBV7-2
ASSLGTDGSPLH
>TRBJ2-3|TRBV6-2/TRBV6-3
ASSSGLGPDTQY
>TRBJ2-3|TRBV27
ASSPGLSADTQY